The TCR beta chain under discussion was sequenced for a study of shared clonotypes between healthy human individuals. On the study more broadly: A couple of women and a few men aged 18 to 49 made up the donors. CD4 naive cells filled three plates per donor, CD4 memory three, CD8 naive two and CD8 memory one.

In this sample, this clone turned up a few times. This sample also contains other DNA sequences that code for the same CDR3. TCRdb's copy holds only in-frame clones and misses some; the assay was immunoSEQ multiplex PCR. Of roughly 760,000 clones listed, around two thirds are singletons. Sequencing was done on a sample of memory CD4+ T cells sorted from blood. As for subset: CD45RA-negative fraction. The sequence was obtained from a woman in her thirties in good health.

The CDR3, as DNA: TGCGCCAGCAGCCGGGACAGCCTCTACGAGCAGTACTTC. Encoded protein: CASSRDSLYEQYF. The chain recombines TRBV5-1 with TRBJ2-7; TRBD1 matches 7 bases. There are 13 residues in the CDR3. With 4 bases clipped from V and 3 bases from J, the junction kept 4 bases outside the gene matches. CDR1 is SGHRS, CDR2 YFSETQ, per germline.